Below, 6 T cell receptor beta chains from the same sample are listed, as sequenced in a study of blood T cells in healthy people across ages. The authors ran a second PCR of 7 to 11 cycles using a sample-barcoded 5' primer and a J-beta primer mix. TCRdb passed the 5' RACE reads through MiXCR, listing each CDR3 protein once. The sample lists about 1.4 million distinct CDR3 sequences, 55% to 75% occurring once. What was sequenced was blood. Receptors originate from a man between 18 and 29 years old in good health.

V gene TRBV20-1 combines with J gene TRBJ2-7, with a possible D match to TRBD2 (5 bases). The germline V gene has CDR1 DFQATT and CDR2 SNEGSKA (reference sequence). CDR3 size: 13 residues. The V end lost 3 bases, the J end lost 0 bases, and 9 bases lay between the germline ends. CDR3 coding DNA: TGCAGTGCTAGTGACGGACTCTCCTACGAGCAGTACTTC. The encoded protein is CSASDGLSYEQYF.

V usage is TRBV29-1 and J usage is TRBJ1-1; TRBD1 might be the D (6 bases). This CDR3 has 13 amino acids. Trimming stripped 7 bases from V and 1 base from J, with 13 bases between. From germline, CDR1 is SQVTM and CDR2 ANQGSEA. CDR3 region: CSAKGGGNTEAFF. CDR3 DNA: TGCAGCGCGAAAGGAGGGGGGAACACTGAAGCTTTCTTT.

The chain uses TRBV20-1 and TRBJ2-7; D gene uncertain. Germline-derived CDR1 and CDR2 are DFQATT and SNEGSKA (reference sequence). Trimming shortened V by 2 bases and J by 4 bases, and 9 bases separated the two germline ends. The CDR3 is made up of 12 amino acids. CDR3 sequence: CSARHDGYEQYF. CDR3 nucleotides: TGCAGTGCTAGACACGATGGGTACGAGCAGTACTTC.

This rearrangement joins TRBV29-1 to TRBJ1-1; unclear D gene. This CDR3 comprises 14 residues. Germline V gene sequence: CDR1 SQVTM, CDR2 ANQGSEA. Deletions cut 5 bases from V and 3 bases from J, with 16 bases between. CDR3 sequence: CSVYPKTSYTEAFF. In DNA form, the CDR3 reads TGCAGCGTTTATCCGAAGACCTCTTACACTGAAGCTTTCTTT. The full variable domain, rest sourced from reference TRBV29-1 and TRBJ1-1, is SAVISQKPSRDICQRGTSLTIQCQVDSQVTMMFWYRQQPGQSLTLIATANQGSEATYESGFVIDKFPISRPNLTFSTLTVSNMSPEDSSIYLCSVYPKTSYTEAFFGQGTRLTVV.

This clonotype was observed a few times. CDR3 sequence reads: CASSQEPAADTQYF. The CDR3 region has the DNA TGTGCCAGCAGCCAAGAACCAGCGGCAGATACGCAGTATTTT. The rearrangement joins TRBV4-2 to TRBJ2-3; D might be TRBD2 (5 bases). With 0 bases removed from V and 4 bases from J, the gap between germline ends came to 8 bases. Germline-derived CDR1 and CDR2 are LGHNA and YNFKEQ. This CDR3 spans 14 amino acids.

The chain has TRBV27 and TRBJ2-7; D perhaps matches TRBD1 (6 bases). Per germline, CDR1 MNHEY and CDR2 SMNVEV (reference sequence). CDR3 length equals 16 residues. V lost 5 bases and J 0 bases, leaving 17 bases between the germline ends. As DNA, the CDR3 is TGTGCCAGCAGTGCCCAACAGGGAGAGGACTCCTACGAGCAGTACTTC. Its protein product is CASSAQQGEDSYEQYF.